The 9 T cell receptor beta chains reported below all come from one sample, sequenced in a study of primary melanoma T cells and metastatic recurrence. The table came from immunoSEQ multiplex PCR; TCRdb's copy has only in-frame clones and leaves some out. The repertoire consists of roughly 800 clones, with roughly 76% occurring once and the leading ten covering roughly 45%. Sequencing was performed on melanoma tumor tissue. Source of these receptors: a human donor with melanoma.

This chain joins TRBV7-6 and TRBJ1-5; possibly TRBD1 for D (5 bases). Between the trimmed V and J ends, which lost 4 bases and 5 bases, there was a span of 18 bases. There are 16 residues in the CDR3. Germline CDR1 and CDR2: SGHVS and FNYEAQ. The CDR3 spells CASSSAWGRADQPQHF. The CDR3 DNA sequence: TGTGCCAGCAGCTCCGCCTGGGGGAGGGCCGATCAGCCCCAGCATTTT.

A note on this clone: Other DNA sequences in this sample translate to the same CDR3. The rearrangement uses TRBV18 and TRBJ1-1, with D possibly being TRBD1 (5 bases). The CDR3 spans 14 residues. The V and J ends lost 0 bases and 10 bases respectively, with 15 bases between them. CDR1 is KGHSH and CDR2 is LQKENI in the germline V gene. CDR3 nucleotide sequence: TGTGCCAGCTCACCACCCGGGACTCCTGCGGGAGCTTTCTTT. This codes for CASSPPGTPAGAFF.

J is TRBJ2-3 and V is TRBV7-4, with D perhaps TRBD2 (5 bases). CDR3 length equals 14 residues. Trimming removed 5 bases from V and 2 bases from J, with 11 bases in between. The germline gives CDR1 SGHVT, CDR2 SQSDAQ. The CDR3 sequence: CASSLRVPTDTQYF. CDR3 coding DNA: TGTGCCAGCAGCCTGAGGGTTCCCACAGATACGCAGTATTTT.

The V call is TRBV6-1, the J call TRBJ2-5, with unresolved D. V lost 0 bases to trimming and J lost 5 bases, with 4 bases between them. Per the germline V gene, CDR1 is MNHNS and CDR2 is SASEGT. This CDR3 contains 12 residues. The DNA of the CDR3 is TGTGCCAGCAGTGAAGCAGGGGAGACCCAGTACTTC. The encoded protein is CASSEAGETQYF.

This clone was detected only once. The rearrangement joins TRBV18 to TRBJ2-1; D is tentatively TRBD1 or TRBD2 (5 bases each). This CDR3 spans 15 amino acids. V was cut by 6 bases and J by 5 bases, with 17 bases left in between. CDR1 KGHSH and CDR2 LQKENI come from the germline V gene. CDR3 bases: TGTGCCAGCTCCCCAGAGCAGGGAGAGAACAATGAGCAGTTCTTC. It encodes CASSPEQGENNEQFF.

The chain carries TRBV19 and TRBJ2-7; 7 bases are a match to TRBD2. This CDR3 has 15 residues. Trimming cost V 3 bases and J 2 bases; bases outside gene matches: 7. CDR1 and CDR2 from the germline V gene are LNHDA and SQIVND (reference sequence). CDR3 DNA sequence: TGTGCCAGTAGTATGGCTAGCGGAACACCCTACGAGCAGTACTTC. Protein product: CASSMASGTPYEQYF.

This clone occurred a few times. The DNA for the CDR3 is TGTGCCAGCAGTTACTTGGACGCCACCTACGAGCAGTACTTC. This encodes CASSYLDATYEQYF. The chain has TRBV6-8 and TRBJ2-7; no clear D. Germline CDR1 reads MNHGY; CDR2 reads SAAAGT. This CDR3 contains 14 residues. V lost 1 base and J lost 2, with 9 bases in between.

The chain links TRBV19 to TRBJ2-1; maybe TRBD2 (6 bases). Germline values: CDR1 LNHDA, CDR2 SQIVND (reference sequence). V shed 7 bases and J shed 7 bases, with 17 bases lying between them. This CDR3 has 14 amino acids. CDR3 protein: CASNTPGLRNEQFF. The DNA of the CDR3 is TGTGCCAGTAATACACCGGGACTCCGAAATGAGCAGTTCTTC. The full variable domain, rest sourced from reference TRBV19 and TRBJ2-1, is DGGITQSPKYLFRKEGQNVTLSCEQNLNHDAMYWYRQDPGQGLRLIYYSQIVNDFQKGDIAEGYSVSREKKESFPLTVTSAQKNPTAFYLCASNTPGLRNEQFFGPGTRLTVL.

The CDR3 DNA reads as TGTGCCAGCAGCGCAATGAGAGGGAACACTGAAGCTTTCTTT. Translation: CASSAMRGNTEAFF. The chain joins TRBV11-3 to TRBJ1-1; no definite D call. This CDR3 spans 14 amino acids. The V end lost 5 bases, the J end lost 1 base, and 11 bases lay between the germline ends. The germline gives CDR1 SGHNT, CDR2 YENEEA. Combining the CDR3 with reference TRBV11-3 and TRBJ1-1 gives the whole variable domain EAGVVQSPRYKIIEKKQPVAFWCNPISGHNTLYWYLQNLGQGPELLIRYENEEAVDDSQLPKDRFSAERLKGVDSTLKIQPAELGDSAVYLCASSAMRGNTEAFFGQGTRLTVV.